A selection of T cell receptor beta chains follows, all from one sample in a study of siplizumab effects on memory and regulatory T cells. The method was immunoSEQ multiplex PCR; TCRdb's version includes in-frame clones alone and lacks a portion of them. The table has around 95,000 clones, over 90% seen once. The sequencing sample was made of non-Treg CD4+ T cells sorted from blood. The receptors derive from a human donor in good health. Each CDR3 is given without its conserved first and last residue. Fields, in order: V gene, CDR3 protein.

TRBV5-4 | ASSLPGTNTGELF
TRBV5-4 | ASSLSSGANVLT
TRBV12-5 | ASGLVTAGELF
TRBV27 | ASSFEIRQPPNEQY
TRBV5-4 | ASSWEIAASSYEQY
TRBV7-3 | ASSSDGTSGEGEQF
TRBV19 | ASSIDPLAGAHEQY
TRBV10-1 | ASSESGQEGKLF
TRBV9 | ASSVAIGLNTDTQY
TRBV6-1 | ASGPLAGHNEQF
TRBV19 | ASTPRTGAYEQY
TRBV28 | ASRRTGSNEQY
TRBV9 | ASSVATANSGNTIY
TRBV7-2 | ASSLSDITLGAF
TRBV5-1 | ASSWITGSQEAQY
TRBV5-1 | ASKPRDGPYEQY
TRBV5-6 | ASSLVSGNTIY
TRBV7-9 | ASSLGLSTTTNEKLF
TRBV11-2 | ASSFAGVNYGYT
TRBV10-1 | ASTSGSAGDEQF
TRBV7-2 | ASSQLGDSQETQY
TRBV5-6 | ASSSGPERSGANVLT
TRBV5-6 | ASSSWTGRGTEAF
TRBV7-9 | ASSLAGSPYQETQY
TRBV19 | ASSIGTVQETQY
TRBV6-1 | ASSEVLSSGNTIY
TRBV7-9 | ASSPRRDEQF
TRBV7-9 | ASSSTGGAKNIQY
TRBV5-1 | ASRRGGQESDTQY
TRBV15 | ATSRDPGVSYNEQF
TRBV19 | ASSISGPGQGREKLF
TRBV4-1 | ASSQEGTGPAEQY
TRBV5-1 | ASGSPDMEKLF
TRBV14 | ASSKAGAGEKLF
TRBV2 | ASHETLQETQY
TRBV9 | ASSVVTDANYGYT
TRBV5-4 | ASSLEGRLTEAF
TRBV9 | ASSSIDGGSAF
TRBV5-6 | ASSLRTSGRAGEETQY
TRBV28 | ASSQTGLNQPQH
TRBV12-5 | ASGLYVSYNEQF
TRBV6-4 | ASSSRDREYQETQY
TRBV5-4 | ASSREFQVGQY
TRBV15 | ATSPPGVGGYT
TRBV28 | ASSLEREILEQF
TRBV27 | ASSRGGSGYEQY
TRBV5-4 | ASSFRGSYEQY
TRBV2 | ASSEGGGLDFDTEAF
TRBV5-6 | ASSSGRLTDTQY
TRBV5-4 | ASSLDPGRNEQY
TRBV6-1 | ASSERASGRTKNIQY
TRBV18 | ASSPTLGRGTYEQY
TRBV5-6 | ASSFLTGRSYEQY
TRBV19 | ASSPLGLSNEQF
TRBV19 | ASTTYKYSGRSYNEQF
TRBV11-2 | ASSLDLPTFITDTQY
TRBV6-5 | ASSSHKNTEAF